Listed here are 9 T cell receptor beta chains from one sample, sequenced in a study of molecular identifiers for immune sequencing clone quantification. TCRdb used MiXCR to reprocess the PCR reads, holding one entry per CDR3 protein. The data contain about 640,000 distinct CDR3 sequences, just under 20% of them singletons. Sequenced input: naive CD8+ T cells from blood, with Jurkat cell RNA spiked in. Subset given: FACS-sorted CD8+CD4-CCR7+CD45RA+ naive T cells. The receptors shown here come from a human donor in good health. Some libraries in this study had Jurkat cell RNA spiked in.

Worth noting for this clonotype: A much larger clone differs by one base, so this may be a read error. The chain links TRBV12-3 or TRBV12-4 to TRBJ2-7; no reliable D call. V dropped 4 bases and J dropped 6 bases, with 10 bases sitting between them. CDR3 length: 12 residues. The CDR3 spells CASSYGSAEQYF. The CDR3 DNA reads TGTGCCAGCAGTTACGGGTCGGCCGAGCAGTACTTC.

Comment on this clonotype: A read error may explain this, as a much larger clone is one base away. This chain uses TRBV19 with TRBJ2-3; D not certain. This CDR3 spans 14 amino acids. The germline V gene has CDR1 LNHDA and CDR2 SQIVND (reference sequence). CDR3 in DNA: TGTGTCAGTAGTCCCCTAGTCAGCCCAGATACGCAGTATTTT. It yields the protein CVSSPLVSPDTQYF.

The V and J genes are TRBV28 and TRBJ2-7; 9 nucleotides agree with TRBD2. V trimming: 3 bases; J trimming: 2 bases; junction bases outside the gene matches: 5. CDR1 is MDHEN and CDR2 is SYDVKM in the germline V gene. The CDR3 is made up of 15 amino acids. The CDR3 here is CASSLGLATTYEQYF. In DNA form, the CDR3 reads TGTGCCAGCAGTTTGGGACTAGCAACGACCTACGAGCAGTACTTC.

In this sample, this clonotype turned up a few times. The CDR3 sequence: CASSYSWDRRTYEQYF. Here the CDR3 DNA reads TGTGCCAGCAGTTACTCGTGGGACAGGAGGACCTACGAGCAGTACTTC. The chain employs TRBV6-2 or TRBV6-3 and TRBJ2-7, with TRBD1 matching 8 bases. The CDR3 contains 16 residues. Germline CDR1 reads MNHEY; CDR2 reads SVGEGT. V shed 0 bases and J 2 bases; nucleotides not matched to a gene: 6.

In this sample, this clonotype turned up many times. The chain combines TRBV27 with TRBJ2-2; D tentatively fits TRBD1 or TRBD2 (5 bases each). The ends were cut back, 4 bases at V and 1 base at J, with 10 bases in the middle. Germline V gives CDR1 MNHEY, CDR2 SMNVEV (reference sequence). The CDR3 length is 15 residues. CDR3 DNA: TGTGCCAGCAGTTGGGCTGGGGGGAACACCGGGGAGCTGTTTTTT. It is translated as CASSWAGGNTGELFF.

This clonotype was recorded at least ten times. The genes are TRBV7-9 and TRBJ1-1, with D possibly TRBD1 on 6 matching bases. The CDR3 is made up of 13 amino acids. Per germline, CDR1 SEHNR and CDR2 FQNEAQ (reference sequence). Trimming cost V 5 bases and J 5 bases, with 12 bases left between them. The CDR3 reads CASSATGTTEAFF. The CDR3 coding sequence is TGTGCCAGCAGCGCTACAGGGACTACTGAAGCTTTCTTT.

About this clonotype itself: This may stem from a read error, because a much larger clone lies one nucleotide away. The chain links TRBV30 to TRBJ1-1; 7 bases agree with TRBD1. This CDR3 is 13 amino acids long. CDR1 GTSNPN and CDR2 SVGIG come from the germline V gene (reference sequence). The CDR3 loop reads CARSVEGAYEAFF. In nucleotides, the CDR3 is TGTGCCCGGAGTGTGGAGGGGGCATATGAAGCTTTCTTT.

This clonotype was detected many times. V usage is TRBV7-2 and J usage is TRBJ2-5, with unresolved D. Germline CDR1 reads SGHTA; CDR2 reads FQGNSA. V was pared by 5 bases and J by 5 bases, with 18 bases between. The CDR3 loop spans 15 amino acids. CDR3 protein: CASSPTSPFGETQYF. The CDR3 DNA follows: TGTGCCAGCAGCCCAACGTCCCCATTTGGGGAGACCCAGTACTTC.

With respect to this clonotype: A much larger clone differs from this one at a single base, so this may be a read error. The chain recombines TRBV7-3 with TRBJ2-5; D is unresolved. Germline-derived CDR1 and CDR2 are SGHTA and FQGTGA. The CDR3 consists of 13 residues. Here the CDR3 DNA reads TGTGCCAGCTGCTTAGAAGTAGTAGGGACCCAGTACTTC. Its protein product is CASCLEVVGTQYF.